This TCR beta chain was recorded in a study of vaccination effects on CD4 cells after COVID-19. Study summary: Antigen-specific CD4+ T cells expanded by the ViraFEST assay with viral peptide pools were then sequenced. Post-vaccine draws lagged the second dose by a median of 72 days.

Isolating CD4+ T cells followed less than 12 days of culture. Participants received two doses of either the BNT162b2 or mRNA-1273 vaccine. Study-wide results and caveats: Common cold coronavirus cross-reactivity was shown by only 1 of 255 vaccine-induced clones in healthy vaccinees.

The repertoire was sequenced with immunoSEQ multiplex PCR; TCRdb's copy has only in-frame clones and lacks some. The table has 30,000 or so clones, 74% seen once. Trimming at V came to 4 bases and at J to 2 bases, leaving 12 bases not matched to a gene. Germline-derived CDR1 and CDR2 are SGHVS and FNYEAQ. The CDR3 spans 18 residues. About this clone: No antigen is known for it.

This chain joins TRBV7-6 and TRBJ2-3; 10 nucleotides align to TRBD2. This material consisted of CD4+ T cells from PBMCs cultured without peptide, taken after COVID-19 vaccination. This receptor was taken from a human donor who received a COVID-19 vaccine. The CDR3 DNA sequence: TGTGCCAGCAGCTCTATGACTAGCGGGCCGACCTCCACAGATACGCAGTATTTT. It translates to CASSSMTSGPTSTDTQYF.